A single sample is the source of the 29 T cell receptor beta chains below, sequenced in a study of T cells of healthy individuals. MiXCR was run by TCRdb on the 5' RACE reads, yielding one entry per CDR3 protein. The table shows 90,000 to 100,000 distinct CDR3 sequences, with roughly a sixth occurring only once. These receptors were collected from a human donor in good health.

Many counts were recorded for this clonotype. The CDR3 DNA follows: TGTGCCAGCAGCCAAGTTTTGGACCGAAGCTACAATGAGCAGTTCTTC. Encoded protein: CASSQVLDRSYNEQFF. The rearrangement joins TRBV4-2 to TRBJ2-1; D is unresolved. Looked up from germline, CDR1 is LGHNA and CDR2 is YNFKEQ. This CDR3 is built from 16 residues. V lost 1 base and J 3 bases, leaving 13 bases between the germline ends.

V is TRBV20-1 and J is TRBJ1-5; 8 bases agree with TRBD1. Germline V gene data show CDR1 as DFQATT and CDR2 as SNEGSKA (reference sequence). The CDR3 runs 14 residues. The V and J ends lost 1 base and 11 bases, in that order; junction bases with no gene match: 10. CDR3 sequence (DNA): TGCAGTGCTAGAGGTGGACAGGGTGTCGAGTCCCAGCATTTT. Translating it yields CSARGGQGVESQHF.

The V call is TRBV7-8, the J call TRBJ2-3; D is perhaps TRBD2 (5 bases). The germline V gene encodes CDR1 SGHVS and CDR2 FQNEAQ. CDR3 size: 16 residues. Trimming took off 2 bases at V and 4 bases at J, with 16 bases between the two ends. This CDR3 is CASSLTQLVSSDTQYF. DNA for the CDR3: TGTGCCAGCAGCTTAACCCAACTAGTAAGCTCAGATACGCAGTATTTT.

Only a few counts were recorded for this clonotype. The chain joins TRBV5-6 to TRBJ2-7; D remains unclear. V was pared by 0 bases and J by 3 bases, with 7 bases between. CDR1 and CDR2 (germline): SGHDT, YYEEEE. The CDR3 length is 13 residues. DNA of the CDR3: TGTGCCAGCAGCTTGGAACAGTTCTACGAGCAGTACTTC. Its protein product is CASSLEQFYEQYF.

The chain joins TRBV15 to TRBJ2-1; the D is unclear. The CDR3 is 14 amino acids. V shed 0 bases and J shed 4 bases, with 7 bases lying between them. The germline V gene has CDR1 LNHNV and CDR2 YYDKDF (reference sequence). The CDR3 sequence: CATSRDFGYNEQFF. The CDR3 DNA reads TGTGCCACCAGCAGAGATTTCGGATACAATGAGCAGTTCTTC.

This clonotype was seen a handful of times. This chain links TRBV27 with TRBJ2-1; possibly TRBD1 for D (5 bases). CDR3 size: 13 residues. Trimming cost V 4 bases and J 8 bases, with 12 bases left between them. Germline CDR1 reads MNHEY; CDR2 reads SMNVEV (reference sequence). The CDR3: CASSSTGRHEQFF. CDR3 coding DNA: TGTGCCAGCAGTTCTACAGGCCGTCATGAGCAGTTCTTC.

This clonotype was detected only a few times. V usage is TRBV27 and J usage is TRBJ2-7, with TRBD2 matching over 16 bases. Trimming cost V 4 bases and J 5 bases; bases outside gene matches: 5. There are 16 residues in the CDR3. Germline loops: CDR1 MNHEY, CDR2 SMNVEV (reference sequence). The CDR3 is CASSSGTSGRAHEQYF. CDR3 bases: TGTGCCAGCAGTTCGGGGACTAGCGGGAGGGCACACGAGCAGTACTTC.

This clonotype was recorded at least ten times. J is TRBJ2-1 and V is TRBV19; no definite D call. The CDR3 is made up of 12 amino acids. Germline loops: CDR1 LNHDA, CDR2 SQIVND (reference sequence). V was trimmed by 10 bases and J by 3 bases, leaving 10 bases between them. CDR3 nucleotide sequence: TGTGCCACCCTCAGCCTCTACAATGAGCAGTTCTTC. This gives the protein CATLSLYNEQFF.

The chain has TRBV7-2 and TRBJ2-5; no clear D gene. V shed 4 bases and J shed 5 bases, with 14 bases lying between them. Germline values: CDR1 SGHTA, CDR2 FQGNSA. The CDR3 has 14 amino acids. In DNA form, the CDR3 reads TGTGCCAGCAGCTCCGACCCGGCCAAGGAGACCCAGTACTTC. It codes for CASSSDPAKETQYF.

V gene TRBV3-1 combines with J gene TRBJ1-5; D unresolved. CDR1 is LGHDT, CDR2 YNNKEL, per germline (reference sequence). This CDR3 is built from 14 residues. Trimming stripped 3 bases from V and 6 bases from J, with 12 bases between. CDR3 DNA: TGTGCCAGCAGCCAGGGAACGATGGTTCAGCCCCAGCATTTT. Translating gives CASSQGTMVQPQHF.

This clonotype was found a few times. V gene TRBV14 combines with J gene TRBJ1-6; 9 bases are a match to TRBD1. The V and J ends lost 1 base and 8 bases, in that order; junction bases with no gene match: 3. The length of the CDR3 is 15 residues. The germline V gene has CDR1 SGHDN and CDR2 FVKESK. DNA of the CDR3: TGTGCCAGCAGCCAAGCACAGGGGGCATATTCACCCCTCCACTTT. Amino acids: CASSQAQGAYSPLHF.

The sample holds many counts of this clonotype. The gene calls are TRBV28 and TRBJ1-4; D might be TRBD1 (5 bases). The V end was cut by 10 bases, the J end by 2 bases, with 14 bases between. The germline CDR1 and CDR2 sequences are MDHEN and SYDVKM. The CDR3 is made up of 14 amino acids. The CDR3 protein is CATTLAGTNEKLFF. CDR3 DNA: TGTGCCACCACCCTCGCAGGGACTAATGAAAAACTGTTTTTT.

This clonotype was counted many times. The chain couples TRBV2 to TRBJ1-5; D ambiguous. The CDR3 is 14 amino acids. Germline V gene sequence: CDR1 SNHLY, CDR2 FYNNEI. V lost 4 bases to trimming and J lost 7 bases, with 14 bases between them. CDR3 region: CASSVNRVGQPQHF. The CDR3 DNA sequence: TGTGCCAGCAGTGTTAATAGGGTCGGGCAGCCCCAGCATTTT.

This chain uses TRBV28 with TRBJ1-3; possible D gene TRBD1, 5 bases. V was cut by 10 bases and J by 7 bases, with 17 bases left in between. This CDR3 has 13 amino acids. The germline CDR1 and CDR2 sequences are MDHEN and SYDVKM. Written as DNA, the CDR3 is TGTGCCACCCGGGGGGGGGGAAGGAACACCATATATTTT. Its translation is CATRGGGRNTIYF. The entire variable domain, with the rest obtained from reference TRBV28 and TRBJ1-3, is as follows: DVKVTQSSRYLVKRTGEKVFLECVQDMDHENMFWYRQDPGLGLRLIYFSYDVKMKEKGDIPEGYSVSREKKERFSLILESASTNQTSMYLCATRGGGRNTIYFGEGSWLTVV.

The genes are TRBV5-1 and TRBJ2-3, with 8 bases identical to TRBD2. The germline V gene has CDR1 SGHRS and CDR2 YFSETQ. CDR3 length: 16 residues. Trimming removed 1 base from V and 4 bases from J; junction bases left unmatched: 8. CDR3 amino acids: CASSLFSGGQADTQYF. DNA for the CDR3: TGCGCCAGCAGCTTGTTCTCGGGGGGGCAGGCAGATACGCAGTATTTT.

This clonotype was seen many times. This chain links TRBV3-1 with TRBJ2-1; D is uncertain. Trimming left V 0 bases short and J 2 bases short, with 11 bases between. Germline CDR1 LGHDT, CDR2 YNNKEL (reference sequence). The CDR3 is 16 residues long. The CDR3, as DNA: TGTGCCAGCAGCCAAGAAATCATTAACCCCTACAATGAGCAGTTCTTC. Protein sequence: CASSQEIINPYNEQFF.

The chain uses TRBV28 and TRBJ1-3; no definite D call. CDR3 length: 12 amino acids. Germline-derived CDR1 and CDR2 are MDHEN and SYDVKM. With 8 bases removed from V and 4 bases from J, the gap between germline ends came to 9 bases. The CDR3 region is CASAIFGNTIYF. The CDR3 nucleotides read TGTGCCAGCGCGATCTTCGGAAACACCATATATTTT.

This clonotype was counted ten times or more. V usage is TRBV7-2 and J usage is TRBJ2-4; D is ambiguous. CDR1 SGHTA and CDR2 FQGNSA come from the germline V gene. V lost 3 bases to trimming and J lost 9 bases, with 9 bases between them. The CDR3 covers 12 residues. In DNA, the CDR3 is TGTGCCAGCAGCTTTAAAGGTGGCATTCAGTACTTC. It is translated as CASSFKGGIQYF.

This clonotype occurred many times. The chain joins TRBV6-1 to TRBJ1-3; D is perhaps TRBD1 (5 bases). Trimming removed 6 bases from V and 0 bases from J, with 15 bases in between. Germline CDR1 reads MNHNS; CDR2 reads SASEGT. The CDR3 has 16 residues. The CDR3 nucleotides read TGTGCCAGCAGCAAACGGACACTCCGCTCTGGAAACACCATATATTTT. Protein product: CASSKRTLRSGNTIYF.

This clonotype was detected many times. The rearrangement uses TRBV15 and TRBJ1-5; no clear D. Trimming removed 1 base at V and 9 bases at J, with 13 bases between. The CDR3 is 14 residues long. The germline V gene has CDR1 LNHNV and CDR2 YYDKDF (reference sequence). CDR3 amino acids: CATSRGQVAGPQHF. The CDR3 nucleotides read TGTGCCACCAGCAGAGGCCAAGTCGCGGGGCCCCAGCATTTT.

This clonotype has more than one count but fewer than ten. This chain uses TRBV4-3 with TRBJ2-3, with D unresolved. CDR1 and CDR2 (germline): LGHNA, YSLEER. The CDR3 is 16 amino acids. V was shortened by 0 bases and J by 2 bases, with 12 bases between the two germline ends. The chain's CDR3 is CASSQDVQFITDTQYF. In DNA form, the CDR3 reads TGCGCCAGCAGCCAAGATGTTCAGTTTATCACAGATACGCAGTATTTT.

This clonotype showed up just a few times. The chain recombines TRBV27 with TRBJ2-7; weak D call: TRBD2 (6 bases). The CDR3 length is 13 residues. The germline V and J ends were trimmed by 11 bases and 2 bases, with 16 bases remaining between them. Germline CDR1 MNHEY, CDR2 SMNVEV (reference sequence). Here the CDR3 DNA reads TGTGCCGCCTCAGGAGGGGCCACCTACGAGCAGTACTTC. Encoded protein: CAASGGATYEQYF.

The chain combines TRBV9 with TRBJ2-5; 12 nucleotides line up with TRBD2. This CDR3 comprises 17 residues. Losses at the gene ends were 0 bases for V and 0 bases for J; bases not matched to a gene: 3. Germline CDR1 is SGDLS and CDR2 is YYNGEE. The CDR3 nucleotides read TGTGCCAGCAGCGTAGCAACTAGCGGGGGGCACCAAGAGACCCAGTACTTC. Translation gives CASSVATSGGHQETQYF.

CDR3 DNA sequence: TGCGCCAGCAGCCCAGGTGTTGCGGGGGGGCCGGATACGCAGTATTTT. This gives the protein CASSPGVAGGPDTQYF. The chain links TRBV5-1 to TRBJ2-3, with 9 bases fitting TRBD2. With 4 bases clipped from V and 6 bases from J, the junction kept 12 bases outside the gene matches. This CDR3 has 16 amino acids. Germline CDR1 is SGHRS and CDR2 is YFSETQ.

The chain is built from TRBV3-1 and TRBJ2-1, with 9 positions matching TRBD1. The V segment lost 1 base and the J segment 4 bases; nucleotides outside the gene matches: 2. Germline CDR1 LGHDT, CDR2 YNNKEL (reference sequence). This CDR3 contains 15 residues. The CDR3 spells CASSQGQGGYNEQFF. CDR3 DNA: TGTGCCAGCAGCCAAGGACAGGGGGGATACAATGAGCAGTTCTTC.

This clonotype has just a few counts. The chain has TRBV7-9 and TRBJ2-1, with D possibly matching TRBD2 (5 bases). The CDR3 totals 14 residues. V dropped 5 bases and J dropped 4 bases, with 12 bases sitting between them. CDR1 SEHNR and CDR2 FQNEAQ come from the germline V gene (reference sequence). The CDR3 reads CASSGGLRYNEQFF. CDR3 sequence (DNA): TGTGCCAGCAGCGGCGGACTTAGGTACAATGAGCAGTTCTTC.

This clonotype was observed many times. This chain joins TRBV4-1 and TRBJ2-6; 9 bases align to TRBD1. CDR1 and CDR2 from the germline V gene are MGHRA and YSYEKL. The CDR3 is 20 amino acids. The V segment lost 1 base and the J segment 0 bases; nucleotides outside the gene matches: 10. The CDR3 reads CASSQVIRGQGISGANVLTF. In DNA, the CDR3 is TGCGCCAGCAGCCAAGTAATACGGGGACAGGGCATCTCTGGGGCCAACGTCCTGACTTTC.

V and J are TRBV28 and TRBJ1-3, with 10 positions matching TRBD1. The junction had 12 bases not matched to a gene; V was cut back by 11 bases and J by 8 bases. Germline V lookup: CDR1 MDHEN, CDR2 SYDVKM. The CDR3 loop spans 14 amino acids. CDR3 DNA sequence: TGTGCCGGGAACCGGGACAGGGGATTTTACACCATATATTTT. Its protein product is CAGNRDRGFYTIYF.

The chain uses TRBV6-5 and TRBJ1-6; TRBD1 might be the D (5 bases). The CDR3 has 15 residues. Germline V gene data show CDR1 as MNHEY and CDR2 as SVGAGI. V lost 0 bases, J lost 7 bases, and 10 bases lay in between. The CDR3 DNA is TGTGCCAGCAGTTACTCGCCAGGGTCAAATTCACCCCTCCACTTT. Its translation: CASSYSPGSNSPLHF.